The T cell receptor (beta chain) under discussion was sequenced for a study of blood T cell repertoires in COVID-19. The overall study: Spain, Italy and the United States supplied samples that represented acute and convalescent COVID-19. Sources were T cells, B-cell-depleted T cells, or PBMCs; the material itself was cDNA or gDNA.

The CDR3 is 15 residues long. Germline-derived CDR1 and CDR2 are SGHNT and YYREEE (reference sequence). The V end was cut by 0 bases, the J end by 1 base, with 10 bases between. How the authors handled the data: Cell counts per sample came from amplifying reference gene primers. Profiling relied on immunoSEQ multiplex PCR, and the TCRdb table lists in-frame clones only, not all of them. Clone size and the V and J calls come from that table; the DNA yielded D and trimming. The repertoire includes approximately 70,000 clones, 88% of them detected once, and 4% to 5.5% sits in the top ten. The specimen was peripheral blood. This receptor was obtained from a human donor in a cohort sampled during active COVID-19. The chain employs TRBV5-4 and TRBJ1-1; D perhaps matches TRBD1 (6 bases). CDR3 residues: CASSLATGSNTEAFF. The DNA for the CDR3 is TGTGCCAGCAGCTTGGCTACAGGGTCGAACACTGAAGCTTTCTTT.